This T cell receptor beta chain was identified in a study of cytomegalovirus exposure and HLA in healthy donors. The PCR employed 60 Vbeta primers together with 13 Jbeta primers. Profiled with immunoSEQ multiplex PCR; TCRdb holds only in-frame clones, not every one. This sample yields 90,000 to 140,000 clones, of which roughly 13% are seen a single time; more than 15% belongs to the top ten. The V end lost 4 bases, the J end lost 2 bases, and 5 bases lay between the germline ends. Germline V gives CDR1 GTSNPN, CDR2 SVGIG (reference sequence). The CDR3 is 11 residues long. The specimen sequenced was PBMCs. The chain has TRBV30 and TRBJ2-5; no firm D call. This TCR was recovered from a man aged 40-55 years in good health and CMV-seropositive. CDR3 sequence reads: CAWTEQETQYF. CDR3 nucleotides: TGTGCCTGGACGGAGCAAGAGACCCAGTACTTC. The whole variable domain, remainder taken from reference TRBV30 and TRBJ2-5, is SQTIHQWPATLVQPVGSPLSLECTVEGTSNPNLYWYRQAAGRGLQLLFYSVGIGQISSEVPQNLSASRPQDRQFILSSKKLLLSDSGFYLCAWTEQETQYFGPGTRLLVL.